This T cell receptor beta chain was obtained from a study of tumor and adjacent non-tumor tissue in lung cancer (dated by TCRdb to the late 2010s). About the investigation overall: By cancer type, the cohort comprised 12 adenocarcinoma patients, a couple of squamous cell carcinoma patients and 1 small cell lung cancer patient. Sequencing produced more than 100,000,000 productive TCRbeta reads in total, an average of approximately 3.9 million reads per sample. The roughly 15 patients were aged roughly 31 to 80 years, included ten or so men and 5 women, and had TNM stage I to III disease. TCRbeta CDR3 sequencing was performed on 25 to 35 paired specimens, with one tumor sample and one normal lung sample collected per patient. The study compared bulk TCRbeta repertoires between lung tumor tissue and matched distant non-tumor lung tissue from fewer than 19 lung cancer patients. Overall study outcomes, separate from this receptor: With only about 16 patients in the cohort, the authors noted that larger samples and more detailed clinical data are needed. The top 100 clones made up a significantly larger cumulative share of the repertoire in normal lung than in tumor tissue. Tumor tissue showed significantly higher TCR diversity (inverse Simpson) than normal lung tissue, at about 410 vs 180 (P = 0.0075, Mann-Whitney U test). Younger patients had significantly higher TCR diversity, and higher tumor TCR diversity was associated with shorter overall and disease-free survival. Peripheral blood was not sequenced, so blood TCRbeta repertoires in these lung cancer patients were not examined. Neither the sequencing platform nor unique molecular identifiers are mentioned in the methods.

Note on this clonotype: It has no known antigen specificity. A clone one base away is much larger, so this may be a read error.

RNA was isolated from bulk unsorted tissue, and RNA quality was assessed with a NanoDrop ND-1000 and an Agilent 2100. All donors had newly diagnosed lung cancer, had not received prior chemotherapy, and were admitted for thoracic surgery in China between August and November 2014. Patients with previous radiotherapy or chemotherapy, or with another concurrent cancer, were excluded from the study. Pieces of surgical tissue measuring about 1-2 cm3 were kept in RNAlater solution and stored at -80 degrees C until use. Sequences MNHNS (CDR1) and SASEGT (CDR2) are obtained from the germline V gene. The CDR3 holds 13 amino acids from the cysteine to the phenylalanine. Only the CDR3 portion is preserved as DNA: 39 bases, with reading frame beginning at the first base. The method was multiplex PCR. For sequencing, an Illumina HiSeq 2500 was employed. TCRbeta libraries were built by three rounds of nested PCR using primers (Table S4), following protocols modified from ARM-PCR. Before sequencing, PCR products of 200-500 bp were excised from the gel and purified with the QIAquick gel extraction kit. Per the source publication's procedure: Trimmomatic was used to clean the reads, FLASH was used to merge the reads into complete CDR3 sequences, and MiTCR was used to assign the reads to V(D)J germline segments. Clonal diversity was computed as the inverse Simpson's index with VDJtools. In-frame sequences without a premature stop codon were defined as productive reads. Using fastp trimming at Q25 and MiXCR clonotype assembly, TCRdb reanalyzed the public sequencing data and kept in-frame beta chains. Here each entry gathers all rows of one CDR3 protein and keeps the most common genes and DNA. The authors' filters were not applied to this entry. This sample holds about 93,000 distinct CDR3 sequences; about 66% were observed only once. The ten most abundant clones make up around 15% of the sample.

Recombination connected TRBV6-1 to TRBJ1-4; TRBD1 is a possible D gene, resting on 6 matching bases. The receptor was derived from a man in his 70s with non-small cell lung cancer. The specimen was lung tumor tissue. This receptor carries the CDR3 CASSERTAEKVVF. Here is the DNA: TGTGCCAGCAGCGAGAGGACAGCAGAAAAAGTGGTTTTT.